This TCR beta chain came from a study of cytomegalovirus exposure and HLA in healthy donors. Study information: The platform used for the roughly 130 validation repertoires matched that of the roughly 670 first-cohort repertoires, a later analysis reported. Study observations and caveats: As confirmed in vitro, three CMV-associated chains were specific for CMV antigens. Clusters of TCRs from the first cohort tended to co-occur in the roughly 120 validation repertoires (as a later analysis found).

Profiled with immunoSEQ multiplex PCR; TCRdb holds only in-frame clones, not every one. This table holds 65,000 to 85,000 clones, about 95% found once. With regard to this clone: What it binds is not known.

Separation from the 666-subject first cohort characterized the roughly 120-subject validation cohort, to which the donors belonged. There are 14 residues in the CDR3. The receptor was derived from a woman between 18 and 29 years old in good health and CMV-seronegative. The sequenced material came from PBMCs. The V call is TRBV1, the J call TRBJ2-5; the table gives TRBD2 as D, unverified against the DNA. TRBV1 represents a pseudogene. The CDR3, as DNA: TGCACCAGCAGCCGACGGGACTCCCAAGAGACCCAGTACTTC. Protein product: CTSSRRDSQETQYF.